Below are 27 T cell receptor beta chains sequenced from a single sample in a study of CD8+CD57+ T cells in acquired aplastic anemia. All sequencing subjects had displayed CD8+CD57+ cell expansion on flow cytometry. According to the study, genomic DNA was the template for TCR beta VDJ and CDR3 profiling. MiXCR, applied by TCRdb to the reads, yields one record per CDR3 protein. The sample consists of 310,000 or so distinct CDR3 sequences, 45% to 65% of them appearing once. What was sequenced was sorted CD4+, CD8+, or CD8+CD57+ T cells (not recorded which) from PBMCs. These receptors were taken from a human donor with aplastic anemia.

The CDR3 nucleotides are TGTGCCAGCACCATCCCAGCCGCAGGTGCCTACGAGCAGTACTTC. This gives the protein CASTIPAAGAYEQYF. The chain links TRBV7-9 to TRBJ2-7; D call uncertain. Trimming took 7 bases from V and 2 from J, leaving 18 bases between them. This CDR3 has 15 residues. The germline V gene has CDR1 SEHNR and CDR2 FQNEAQ (reference sequence). Supplemented by reference TRBV7-9 and TRBJ2-7, the full variable domain reads DTGVSQNPRHKITKRGQNVTFRCDPISEHNRLYWYRQTLGQGPEFLTYFQNEAQLEKSRLLSDRFSAERPKGSFSTLEIQRTEQGDSAMYLCASTIPAAGAYEQYFGPGTRLTVT.

This clonotype was observed many times. The DNA for the CDR3 is TGCGCCAGCAGCCCGATGTTTGGCGGGGGGGGTCCGGGCACCGGGGAGCTGTTTTTT. It encodes CASSPMFGGGGPGTGELFF. This chain uses TRBV5-1 with TRBJ2-2, with TRBD2 matching 9 bases. CDR1 is SGHRS, CDR2 YFSETQ, per germline. V gave up 4 bases and J gave up 4 bases; unmatched junction bases: 17. The CDR3 has 19 amino acids.

On this clonotype: Given the absence of the conserved phenylalanine or tryptophan at the CDR3 end, a read error is likely. The genes are TRBV14 and TRBJ2-2, with D unresolved. The CDR3 runs 13 residues. Trimming removed 4 bases at V and 5 bases at J, with 8 bases between. Germline CDR1 SGHDN, CDR2 FVKESK. CDR3 sequence: CASSPAKTGELFS. The DNA of the CDR3 is TGTGCCAGCAGCCCGGCAAAGACCGGGGAGCTGTTTTCT.

V and J are TRBV10-3 and TRBJ2-3; D is perhaps TRBD1 (6 bases). With 3 bases removed from V and 0 bases from J, the gap between germline ends came to 7 bases. CDR1 ENHRY and CDR2 SYGVKD come from the germline V gene. This CDR3 is 14 amino acids long. CDR3 DNA sequence: TGTGCCATCAGTGACAGGGGAAGCACAGATACGCAGTATTTT. It is translated as CAISDRGSTDTQYF.

The chain couples TRBV7-9 to TRBJ1-1; no clear D gene. The CDR3 extends over 16 amino acids. The germline V and J ends were trimmed by 5 bases and 2 bases, with 18 bases remaining between them. The germline V gene encodes CDR1 SEHNR and CDR2 FQNEAQ (reference sequence). The CDR3 DNA is TGTGCCAGCAGCGCAGCAGACAACAGAGGAAACACTGAAGCTTTCTTT. Encoded protein: CASSAADNRGNTEAFF.

This chain joins TRBV6-4 and TRBJ1-1; D call uncertain. Trimming cost V 4 bases and J 0 bases, with 6 bases left between them. This CDR3 comprises 13 residues. The germline V gene has CDR1 MRHNA and CDR2 SNTAGT. Here the CDR3 reads CASSAMLNTEAFF. The DNA for the CDR3 is TGTGCCAGCAGTGCCATGCTGAACACTGAAGCTTTCTTT.

The chain couples TRBV9 to TRBJ2-2, with 10 bases that match TRBD2. CDR1 is SGDLS, CDR2 YYNGEE, per germline. This CDR3 has 16 amino acids. Trimming took 4 bases from V and 6 from J; bases not matched to a gene: 9. This CDR3 is CASSNSGTSAAGELFF. CDR3 coding DNA: TGTGCCAGCAGCAACTCCGGGACTAGCGCCGCCGGGGAGCTGTTTTTT.

A few counts support this clonotype. DNA for the CDR3: TGTGCCAGCAGCCAAACACGCCCAAACACCGGGGAGCTGTTTTTT. It yields the protein CASSQTRPNTGELFF. This sequence joins TRBV7-9 and TRBJ2-2; unclear D gene. This CDR3 comprises 15 residues. V lost 5 bases and J 2 bases, leaving 12 bases between the germline ends. Looked up from germline, CDR1 is SEHNR and CDR2 is FQNEAQ (reference sequence).

Remarks on this clonotype: This sequence may be a read error, since a much larger clone differs from it by one base. Since the CDR3 does not end with the conserved phenylalanine or tryptophan, this likely comes from a read error. The chain uses TRBV2 and TRBJ2-7; D tentatively reads TRBD1 or TRBD2 (5 bases each). Germline CDR1 reads SNHLY; CDR2 reads FYNNEI. The CDR3 length is 15 residues. V dropped 1 base and J dropped 4 bases, with 14 bases sitting between them. CDR3 amino acids: CASSEGQVGRYEQYL. The CDR3 region has the DNA TGTGCCAGCAGTGAAGGGCAGGTGGGACGTTACGAGCAGTACCTC.

This chain uses TRBV9 with TRBJ1-2, with TRBD1 matching over 11 bases. The CDR3 is 13 amino acids. The V gene's germline CDR1 is SGDLS and CDR2 YYNGEE. Trimming at V came to 5 bases and at J to 8 bases, leaving 5 bases not matched to a gene. The chain's CDR3 is CASRGTGGKGYTF. Written as DNA, the CDR3 is TGTGCCAGCAGAGGGACAGGGGGAAAAGGCTACACCTTC.

As regards this clonotype: This may be a read error, as it is one base from a much larger clone. This chain joins TRBV7-2 and TRBJ1-1; D remains ambiguous. CDR3 length: 16 residues. CDR1 and CDR2 (germline): SGHTA, FQGNSA. The V end lost 6 bases, the J end lost 0 bases, and 17 bases lay between the germline ends. The CDR3 nucleotides read TGTGCCAGCAGTATAGTGCGACCTCTGATGAACACTGAAGCTTTCTTT. Translated: CASSIVRPLMNTEAFF.

The V gene is TRBV7-2, the J gene TRBJ2-5; D may be TRBD1 or TRBD2 (5 bases each). Germline V lookup: CDR1 SGHTA, CDR2 FQGNSA. The CDR3 is 14 amino acids. The V end was cut by 8 bases, the J end by 5 bases, with 18 bases between. DNA of the CDR3: TGTGCCAGCGGAGGCGGACAAGCAGGGGAGACCCAGTACTTC. Amino acid sequence: CASGGGQAGETQYF.

This clonotype was picked up many times. CDR3 protein: CASSIMIGGNQPQHF. The CDR3 DNA reads TGTGCCAGTAGTATAATGATCGGCGGCAATCAGCCCCAGCATTTT. The J gene is TRBJ1-5, the V gene TRBV19; D is uncertain. This CDR3 comprises 15 residues. The ends were cut back, 2 bases at V and 2 bases at J, with 10 bases in the middle. Germline V CDR1 and CDR2: LNHDA, SQIVND (reference sequence).

The rearrangement uses TRBV24-1 and TRBJ2-1; D tentatively fits TRBD1 or TRBD2 (5 bases each). Germline CDR1 reads KGHDR; CDR2 reads SFDVKD. The CDR3 loop spans 14 amino acids. V was shortened by 5 bases and J by 5 bases, with 12 bases between the two germline ends. The CDR3 DNA reads as TGTGCCACCAGTGGCCGGGACCGAAACAATGAGCAGTTCTTC. Translated: CATSGRDRNNEQFF.

This sequence joins TRBV5-1 and TRBJ1-4; D remains unclear. The CDR3 length is 15 residues. With 4 bases removed from V and 0 bases from J, the gap between germline ends came to 10 bases. The V gene's germline CDR1 is SGHRS and CDR2 YFSETQ. CDR3 nucleotide sequence: TGCGCCAGCAGCACCTCAACCTCAACTAATGAAAAACTGTTTTTT. Its protein product is CASSTSTSTNEKLFF.

The chain is built from TRBV20-1 and TRBJ1-2; no definite D call. CDR1 DFQATT and CDR2 SNEGSKA come from the germline V gene (reference sequence). V was clipped by 4 bases and J by 8 bases, with 11 bases between them. The CDR3 contains 11 residues. The CDR3 spells CSANDGEGYTF. DNA for the CDR3: TGCAGTGCTAACGACGGTGAGGGCTACACCTTC.

There are many counts of this clonotype. The J gene is TRBJ1-2, the V gene TRBV19; D not certain. Germline CDR1 is LNHDA and CDR2 is SQIVND (reference sequence). The V gene lost 3 bases and the J gene lost 4 bases, with 6 bases spanning the gap. The CDR3 has 12 residues. The CDR3 is CASSINGYGYTF. The CDR3 bases are TGTGCCAGTAGTATCAACGGCTATGGCTACACCTTC.

This clonotype was detected a few times. V usage is TRBV4-1 and J usage is TRBJ2-7, with 10 bases aligning to TRBD1. V lost 0 bases and J lost 7; bases outside the gene matches: 6. The CDR3 runs to 15 residues. The germline V gene has CDR1 MGHRA and CDR2 YSYEKL. Here the CDR3 DNA reads TGCGCCAGCAGCCAAGATAGGACAGGGGGAGGGGAGCAGTACTTC. Translating gives CASSQDRTGGGEQYF.

With respect to this clonotype: Mismatch with germline at one junction end may stem from a read error. The rearrangement links TRBV2 to TRBJ1-6; D is undetermined. Germline values: CDR1 SNHLY, CDR2 FYNNEI. This CDR3 comprises 13 residues. CDR3 amino acids: CASSEAHGRPPHF. CDR3 nucleotides: TGCGCCAGCAGTGAAGCGCATGGAAGACCCCCCCACTTT.

The chain joins TRBV7-3 to TRBJ2-3; 8 bases agree with TRBD1. V dropped 5 bases and J dropped 0; count of bases not matched to a gene: 4. There are 15 residues in the CDR3. The germline CDR1 and CDR2 sequences are SGHTA and FQGTGA. Here the CDR3 DNA reads TGTGCCAGCAGCCAGGGACAGGCTAGCACAGATACGCAGTATTTT. Protein: CASSQGQASTDTQYF.

This clonotype was seen many times. This chain connects TRBV20-1 to TRBJ1-1, with D unresolved. The V gene lost 3 bases and the J gene lost 4 bases, with 15 bases spanning the gap. Germline CDR1 reads DFQATT; CDR2 reads SNEGSKA (reference sequence). CDR3 length equals 14 residues. The CDR3 reads CSASFPGSSTEAFF. DNA of the CDR3: TGCAGTGCTAGTTTCCCGGGCTCGTCCACTGAAGCTTTCTTT.

The chain couples TRBV27 to TRBJ1-4; 8 bases match TRBD1. This CDR3 has 14 residues. Germline V gene data show CDR1 as MNHEY and CDR2 as SMNVEV (reference sequence). V lost 4 bases to trimming and J lost 6 bases; unmatched junction nucleotides: 4. The CDR3 region has the DNA TGTGCCAGCAGTTGGGTGACAGGGGATGAAAAACTGTTTTTT. Residues: CASSWVTGDEKLFF.

The V call is TRBV12-3 or TRBV12-4, the J call TRBJ2-1; D unclear. V lost 7 bases, J lost 8 bases, and 12 bases lay in between. The CDR3 totals 12 residues. The CDR3: CASTPPGHEQFF. The CDR3 DNA reads as TGTGCCAGCACCCCCCCGGGCCATGAGCAGTTCTTC.

This clonotype occurred a few times. The rearrangement uses TRBV24-1 and TRBJ2-2, with TRBD1 matching over 7 bases. CDR1 and CDR2 (germline): KGHDR, SFDVKD. There are 15 residues in the CDR3. The ends lost 9 bases at V and 1 base at J; junction bases unmatched: 7. DNA for the CDR3: TGTGCCACCGGAAGGACAGGCGTGAACACCGGGGAGCTGTTTTTT. Translated, it gives CATGRTGVNTGELFF.

The chain recombines TRBV29-1 with TRBJ2-1; 10 bases align to TRBD1. Losses at the gene ends were 2 bases for V and 2 bases for J; bases not matched to a gene: 3. Germline-derived CDR1 and CDR2 are SQVTM and ANQGSEA. The CDR3 contains 15 residues. The CDR3 coding sequence is TGCAGCGTTGAAAGGGACAGGGGACCCTACAATGAGCAGTTCTTC. This sequence encodes CSVERDRGPYNEQFF.

The count of this clonotype is one. The DNA for the CDR3 is TGTGCCAGCAGTAAGAACTCATACACAGATACGCAGTATTTT. Translating it yields CASSKNSYTDTQYF. The chain is built from TRBV7-9 and TRBJ2-3; D gene uncertain. The germline V gene encodes CDR1 SEHNR and CDR2 FQNEAQ (reference sequence). CDR3 length: 14 residues. The germline V and J ends were trimmed by 6 bases and 2 bases, with 12 bases remaining between them.

The chain carries TRBV7-9 and TRBJ1-2; the D gene is possibly TRBD1 (6 bases). V was shortened by 5 bases and J by 4 bases, with 20 bases between the two germline ends. The V gene's germline CDR1 is SEHNR and CDR2 FQNEAQ (reference sequence). CDR3 length: 16 amino acids. In DNA form, the CDR3 reads TGTGCCAGCAGCCCGAGGGACACCCTTCTTGTCTATGGCTACACCTTC. Its translation: CASSPRDTLLVYGYTF.